This entry lists 5 T cell receptor beta chains sequenced from one sample in a study of T cell changes during pregnancy in multiple sclerosis. The method was immunoSEQ multiplex PCR; TCRdb's version includes in-frame clones alone and lacks a portion of them. The repertoire holds about 70,000 clones, with roughly 94% as singletons. This specimen was peripheral blood, taken in the third trimester of pregnancy. The receptors originated from a female donor with multiple sclerosis, enrolled in a pregnancy study.

The chain carries TRBV19 and TRBJ1-6; the match to TRBD1 covers 8 bases. V lost 5 bases and J lost 7; bases outside the gene matches: 10. The CDR3 loop spans 16 amino acids. Germline-derived CDR1 and CDR2 are LNHDA and SQIVND (reference sequence). Written as DNA, the CDR3 is TGTGCCAGTAGTCCTCAGGGGGCCGCGGGGAATTCACCCCTCCACTTT. As protein: CASSPQGAAGNSPLHF.

CDR3 protein: CASSQDLGVRFFTEAFF. The CDR3 DNA follows: TGTGCCAGCAGCCAAGATCTTGGCGTGAGGTTCTTCACTGAAGCTTTCTTT. V usage is TRBV14 and J usage is TRBJ1-1; no definite D call. V was clipped by 0 bases and J by 4 bases, with 18 bases between them. The germline CDR1 and CDR2 sequences are SGHDN and FVKESK. This CDR3 comprises 17 residues.

The chain couples TRBV5-1 to TRBJ2-2; 7 bases map to TRBD2. V gave up 3 bases and J gave up 6 bases; unmatched junction bases: 11. The CDR3 has 16 amino acids. Germline V CDR1 and CDR2: SGHRS, YFSETQ. Written as DNA, the CDR3 is TGCGCCAGCAGCTGGGGGGGTAAAGGAAGCGCCGGGGAGCTGTTTTTT. Translation: CASSWGGKGSAGELFF.

This chain joins TRBV27 and TRBJ1-4; TRBD1 might be the D (5 bases). The V end lost 5 bases, the J end lost 7 bases, and 11 bases lay between the germline ends. CDR1 and CDR2 from the germline V gene are MNHEY and SMNVEV (reference sequence). This CDR3 has 13 amino acids. Here the CDR3 DNA reads TGTGCCAGCAGTGGTCTCGGGGGTGAAAAACTGTTTTTT. Protein: CASSGLGGEKLFF.

This clone is a singleton in its sample. The rearrangement joins TRBV6-5 to TRBJ2-5, with 7 bases matching TRBD1. Germline V lookup: CDR1 MNHEY, CDR2 SVGAGI. CDR3 size: 15 residues. V was clipped by 5 bases and J by 5 bases; unmatched bases: 11. The CDR3 bases are TGTGCCAGCAGTAAGGGACAGCCCCGGAGGGAGACCCAGTACTTC. As protein: CASSKGQPRRETQYF.